What follows describes a single T cell receptor beta chain. CD45RO-negative, CCR7-positively selected cells formed the naive CD8 fraction, excluding terminally differentiated effector memory CD45RA+ cells. V gave up 5 bases and J gave up 3 bases, with 15 bases separating them. Germline V CDR1 and CDR2: MNHEY, SMNVEV (reference sequence). The CDR3 loop spans 15 amino acids. These data belong to a study of shared clonotypes between healthy human individuals. Generated by immunoSEQ multiplex PCR, the TCRdb table keeps only in-frame clones and is missing some. The repertoire consists of some 580,000 clones, with about 98% occurring once and the leading ten covering 0.3%.

The receptor's source is a man younger than 40 in good health. The rearrangement joins TRBV27 to TRBJ2-3; TRBD2 might be the D (5 bases). The sample comprised naive CD8+ T cells sorted from blood. The CDR3 is CASSPLQEGTDTQYF. For the CDR3, the DNA is TGTGCCAGCAGTCCACTACAAGAGGGAACAGATACGCAGTATTTT.